Detailed here is one TCR beta chain. The sample comes from a study of blood T cell repertoires in COVID-19. Study background: Acute-phase and convalescent COVID-19 samples originated in the United States, Italy and Spain. PBMCs, B-cell-depleted T cells, or T cells provided the cDNA or gDNA that made up the material.

In the original processing: Estimation of nucleated cell counts was performed using reference gene primer amplification. Data came from immunoSEQ multiplex PCR; TCRdb stores just in-frame clones and leaves some out. The DNA was the basis for D and trimming; V, J and clone size are from that table. The sample has 110,000 or so clones; about 85% are singletons. In Seattle, patients joined the study during active infection and were tracked longitudinally. The CDR3 covers 11 residues. The V end lost 6 bases, the J end lost 3 bases, and 9 bases lay between the germline ends. Per the germline V gene, CDR1 is SQVTM and CDR2 is ANQGSEA.

Sequences were obtained from peripheral blood. The TCR was taken from an older woman with COVID-19, enrolled during active disease. The chain links TRBV29-1 to TRBJ2-7; D gene uncertain. Here the CDR3 DNA reads TGCAGCGTGGCAATTAACTACGAGCAGTACTTC. Protein: CSVAINYEQYF.